A single sample gave rise to the 24 T cell receptor beta chains below, sequenced in a study of response to subunit inactivated influenza vaccine. In TCRdb, the RT-PCR reads were re-called with MiXCR into one record per CDR3 protein. The profile covers fewer than 700,000 distinct CDR3 sequences, with approximately 12% appearing a single time and less than 15% taken by the ten largest. This material consisted of PBMCs from blood, taken more than 35 days after vaccination. The receptors here all came from a man between 45 and 60 years old who received an inactivated influenza vaccine.

This clonotype was found a few times. The CDR3 DNA sequence: TGTGCCATCAGTGAGTCGACAGGGTCCTACGAGCAGTACTTC. Protein sequence: CAISESTGSYEQYF. The chain employs TRBV10-3 and TRBJ2-7; TRBD1 agrees at 7 bases. Germline trimming cut 0 bases from V and 1 base from J; bases unmatched to any gene: 0. The CDR3 has 14 residues. Germline values: CDR1 ENHRY, CDR2 SYGVKD.

This clonotype was observed a few times. CDR3 residues: CASSQRDIAGSNEQFF. CDR3 DNA sequence: TGTGCCAGCAGCCAAAGGGACATAGCGGGAAGTAATGAGCAGTTCTTC. The genes are TRBV11-2 and TRBJ2-1, with 8 nucleotides matching TRBD2. Germline lookup yields CDR1 SGHAT and CDR2 FQNNGV. Losses at the gene ends were 5 bases for V and 7 bases for J; bases not matched to a gene: 13. This CDR3 contains 16 residues. Full variable domain (missing parts from reference TRBV11-2 and TRBJ2-1): EAGVAQSPRYKIIEKRQSVAFWCNPISGHATLYWYQQILGQGPKLLIQFQNNGVVDDSQLPKDRFSAERLKGVDSTLKIQPAKLEDSAVYLCASSQRDIAGSNEQFFGPGTRLTVL.

Many counts were recorded for this clonotype. The chain combines TRBV6-2 or TRBV6-3 with TRBJ2-7; TRBD1 might be the D (6 bases). The CDR3 length is 17 residues. Trimming pared 6 bases from V and 3 bases from J, leaving 24 bases between. The germline V gene encodes CDR1 MNHEY and CDR2 SVGEGT. This chain's CDR3 is CASSSRFRDKGHYEQYF. CDR3 DNA sequence: TGTGCCAGCAGCTCACGTTTCCGGGACAAGGGCCACTACGAGCAGTACTTC.

The V call is TRBV5-6, the J call TRBJ2-5; a weak D match, TRBD1 (5 bases). V lost 0 bases and J 9 bases, leaving 15 bases between the germline ends. This CDR3 has 14 amino acids. Looked up from germline, CDR1 is SGHDT and CDR2 is YYEEEE. The CDR3 sequence: CASSLGVRAHSQYF. The CDR3 DNA reads as TGTGCCAGCAGCTTGGGTGTCAGGGCCCATTCCCAGTACTTC.

The V gene is TRBV2, the J gene TRBJ2-5; TRBD1 is a possible D gene (6 bases). CDR3 length equals 12 residues. Germline values: CDR1 SNHLY, CDR2 FYNNEI. Trimming left V 10 bases short and J 4 bases short, with 13 bases between. CDR3 in DNA: TGTGCCATCGACAGGCGGGCAGAGACCCAGTACTTC. Translation: CAIDRRAETQYF.

The V call is TRBV5-1, the J call TRBJ2-1, with 13 bases aligning to TRBD2. With 4 bases clipped from V and 7 bases from J, the junction kept 11 bases outside the gene matches. Germline V CDR1 and CDR2: SGHRS, YFSETQ. This CDR3 region has 17 residues. The CDR3: CASSPAGGLAGPNEQFF. CDR3 coding DNA: TGCGCCAGCAGCCCCGCTGGGGGACTAGCGGGACCTAATGAGCAGTTCTTC.

The chain recombines TRBV4-1 with TRBJ2-7; the match to TRBD1 covers 8 bases. Germline V gene data show CDR1 as MGHRA and CDR2 as YSYEKL. The V segment lost 1 base and the J segment 5 bases; nucleotides outside the gene matches: 7. The CDR3 has 15 amino acids. The CDR3 nucleotides read TGCGCCAGCAGCCAAGTTACAGGGGGTGTCCACGAGCAGTACTTC. This encodes CASSQVTGGVHEQYF.

This clonotype was observed a handful of times. V usage is TRBV12-3 or TRBV12-4 and J usage is TRBJ2-1, with TRBD2 matching over 7 bases. The CDR3 sequence is 15 residues long. J was trimmed by 6 bases and V by 6 bases; bases with no gene match: 11. As DNA, the CDR3 is TGTGCCAGCAGCCTAGCGGATAAGGTATCCAATGAGCAGTTCTTC. Translating it yields CASSLADKVSNEQFF.

This clonotype occurred a few times. The chain combines TRBV12-3 or TRBV12-4 with TRBJ2-1, with D perhaps matching TRBD2 (7 bases). V dropped 2 bases and J dropped 4 bases, with 21 bases sitting between them. This CDR3 has 18 amino acids. CDR3 sequence reads: CASSLLGGRRYIYNEQFF. CDR3 coding DNA: TGTGCCAGCAGTTTACTCGGGGGGCGGCGTTACATTTACAATGAGCAGTTCTTC.

This clonotype has a handful of counts. The rearrangement uses TRBV10-3 and TRBJ1-1; tentatively, D is TRBD1 (6 bases). Germline V gene data show CDR1 as ENHRY and CDR2 as SYGVKD. The CDR3 consists of 16 residues. The ends were cut back, 6 bases at V and 1 base at J, with 18 bases in the middle. This CDR3 is CAISDGAGAPNTEAFF. The CDR3 DNA reads as TGTGCCATCAGCGACGGGGCAGGGGCTCCGAACACTGAAGCTTTCTTT.

The chain has TRBV12-3 or TRBV12-4 and TRBJ2-7; 8 positions agree with TRBD1. With 5 bases clipped from V and 4 bases from J, the junction kept 7 bases outside the gene matches. The CDR3 totals 14 residues. DNA for the CDR3: TGTGCCAGCAGTCCCCGGACAGGGCTATACGAGCAGTACTTC. Protein product: CASSPRTGLYEQYF.

In this sample, this clonotype turned up a few times. The chain carries TRBV6-1 and TRBJ1-1, with 7 bases fitting TRBD1. Germline lookup yields CDR1 MNHNS and CDR2 SASEGT. CDR3 size: 14 residues. The junction had 3 bases not matched to a gene; V was cut back by 5 bases and J by 0 bases. CDR3 nucleotide sequence: TGTGCCAGCAGTACAGGGGTCATGAACACTGAAGCTTTCTTT. It translates to CASSTGVMNTEAFF.

This chain connects TRBV9 to TRBJ1-1; no clear D gene. V lost 1 base and J lost 6, with 10 bases in between. The CDR3 consists of 13 residues. The germline V gene encodes CDR1 SGDLS and CDR2 YYNGEE. The CDR3 DNA sequence: TGTGCCAGCAGCGTATCAGATAACGCTGAAGCTTTCTTT. This translates into CASSVSDNAEAFF.

As regards this clonotype: Germline is not matched at one junction end, which may reflect a read error. V usage is TRBV20-1 and J usage is TRBJ2-5, with D possibly TRBD1 on 5 matching bases. Germline loops: CDR1 DFQATT, CDR2 SNEGSKA (reference sequence). This CDR3 has 15 residues. The CDR3 DNA reads as TGCAGTGCCCCAAAAGGGGCGGATTACCAAGAGACCCAGCACTTC. Amino acids: CSAPKGADYQETQHF.

This sequence joins TRBV5-1 and TRBJ1-2; 12 positions agree with TRBD1. The ends lost 1 base at V and 7 bases at J; junction bases unmatched: 14. CDR1 is SGHRS and CDR2 is YFSETQ in the germline V gene. The CDR3 runs 18 residues. In DNA form, the CDR3 reads TGCGCCAGCAGCTTGCTAACCTCCGGGACAGGGGGCTCCGGTGGCTACACCTTC. Translation gives CASSLLTSGTGGSGGYTF.

The chain uses TRBV7-2 and TRBJ2-7, with D possibly matching TRBD1 (6 bases). The CDR3 consists of 13 residues. V lost 4 bases to trimming and J lost 2 bases, with 9 bases between them. Germline CDR1 is SGHTA and CDR2 is FQGNSA. CDR3 loop: CASSSRDTYEQYF. The CDR3 nucleotides are TGTGCCAGCAGCTCCCGGGACACCTACGAGCAGTACTTC.

V gene TRBV7-6 combines with J gene TRBJ2-7; TRBD2 aligns across 9 bases. V gave up 7 bases and J gave up 5 bases; unmatched junction bases: 9. In germline, CDR1 is SGHVS, CDR2 FNYEAQ. This CDR3 contains 14 residues. CDR3 nucleotides: TGTGCCAGCACCCCGGGACTAGCTAACCACGAGCAGTACTTC. Its protein is CASTPGLANHEQYF.

The table lists this clonotype with a few counts. The chain recombines TRBV7-2 with TRBJ2-3, with no clear D. Germline V CDR1 and CDR2: SGHTA, FQGNSA. The CDR3 covers 13 residues. Trimming took off 3 bases at V and 4 bases at J, with 8 bases between the two ends. The DNA for the CDR3 is TGTGCCAGCAGCTTGACACCCTCAGATACGCAGTATTTT. This translates into CASSLTPSDTQYF.

Comment on this clonotype: A much larger clone differs by one base, so this may be a read error. The chain carries TRBV20-1 and TRBJ2-1; D perhaps matches TRBD2 (5 bases). V gave up 5 bases and J gave up 4 bases, with 15 bases separating them. CDR1 is DFQATT and CDR2 is SNEGSKA in the germline V gene (reference sequence). CDR3 size: 14 residues. This CDR3 reads CSAPRGSKYNEQFF. DNA of the CDR3: TGCAGTGCTCCTAGAGGGAGTAAATACAATGAGCAGTTCTTC.

The V call is TRBV6-2 or TRBV6-3, the J call TRBJ2-1; 11 bases line up with TRBD2. Trimming took 6 bases from V and 4 from J; bases not matched to a gene: 8. Germline V CDR1 and CDR2: MNHEY, SVGEGT. This CDR3 has 16 residues. CDR3 sequence: CASRRRTSGPYNEQFF. DNA for the CDR3: TGTGCCAGCAGGCGCCGGACTAGCGGGCCTTACAATGAGCAGTTCTTC.

V is TRBV7-8 and J is TRBJ2-2; D possibly corresponds to TRBD2 (7 bases). Trimming shortened V by 0 bases and J by 6 bases, and 14 bases separated the two germline ends. Germline loops: CDR1 SGHVS, CDR2 FQNEAQ. The CDR3 totals 16 residues. The CDR3: CASSLAGRGRSGELFF. CDR3 sequence (DNA): TGTGCCAGCAGCTTAGCGGGGCGGGGGCGGTCCGGGGAGCTGTTTTTT.

The gene calls are TRBV5-1 and TRBJ2-3; perhaps D is TRBD1 or TRBD2 (5 bases each). V was pared by 0 bases and J by 4 bases, with 12 bases between. This CDR3 region has 15 residues. CDR1 and CDR2 (germline): SGHRS, YFSETQ. The CDR3 is CASSLASLGADTQYF. The CDR3, as DNA: TGCGCCAGCAGCTTGGCCTCGCTGGGGGCAGATACGCAGTATTTT.

The V and J genes are TRBV5-1 and TRBJ2-5; tentatively, D is TRBD1 or TRBD2 (6 bases each). The CDR3 spans 17 residues. Trimming removed 3 bases at V and 4 bases at J, with 22 bases between. Germline V lookup: CDR1 SGHRS, CDR2 YFSETQ. The CDR3 loop reads CASSSKGGGRPLETQYF. The CDR3 DNA sequence: TGCGCCAGCAGCTCGAAGGGGGGCGGGCGCCCGTTAGAGACCCAGTACTTC.

The chain uses TRBV7-8 and TRBJ2-3; D remains unclear. Germline V CDR1 and CDR2: SGHVS, FQNEAQ. Between the trimmed V and J ends, which lost 5 bases and 4 bases, there was a span of 13 bases. This CDR3 region has 14 residues. The CDR3 region is CASSLDESADTQYF. The CDR3 coding sequence is TGTGCCAGCAGCCTTGACGAAAGCGCAGATACGCAGTATTTT. Full variable domain (missing parts from reference TRBV7-8 and TRBJ2-3): GAGVSQSPRYKVAKRGQDVALRCDPISGHVSLFWYQQALGQGPEFLTYFQNEAQLDKSGLPSDRFFAERPEGSVSTLKIQRTQQEDSAVYLCASSLDESADTQYFGPGTRLTVL.